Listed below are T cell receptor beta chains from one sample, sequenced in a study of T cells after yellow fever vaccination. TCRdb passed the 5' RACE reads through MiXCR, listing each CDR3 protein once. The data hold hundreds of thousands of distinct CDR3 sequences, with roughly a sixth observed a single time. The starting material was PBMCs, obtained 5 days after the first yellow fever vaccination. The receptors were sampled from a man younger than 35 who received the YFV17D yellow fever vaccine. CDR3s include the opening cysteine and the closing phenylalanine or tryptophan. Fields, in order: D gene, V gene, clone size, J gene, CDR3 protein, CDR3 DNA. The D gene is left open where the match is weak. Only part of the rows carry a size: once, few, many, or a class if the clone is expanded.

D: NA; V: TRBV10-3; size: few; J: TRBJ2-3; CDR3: CAISGLVGLLFTDTQYF; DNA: TGTGCCATCAGTGGGTTAGTGGGGCTACTTTTCACAGATACGCAGTATTTT
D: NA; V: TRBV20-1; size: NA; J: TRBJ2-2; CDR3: CSASGNTGELFF; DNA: TGCAGTGCTTCGGGGAATACCGGGGAGCTGTTTTTT
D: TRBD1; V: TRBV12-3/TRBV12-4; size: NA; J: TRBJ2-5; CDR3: CASSLGTGARETQYF; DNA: TGTGCCAGCAGTTTAGGGACAGGGGCTCGGGAGACCCAGTACTTC
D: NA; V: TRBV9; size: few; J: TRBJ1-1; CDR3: CASSPRSGETEAFF; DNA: TGTGCCAGCAGCCCAAGGTCGGGTGAAACTGAAGCTTTCTTT
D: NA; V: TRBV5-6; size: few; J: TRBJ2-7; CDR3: CASSLDLHTYEQYF; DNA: TGTGCCAGCAGCTTGGATCTACATACCTACGAGCAGTACTTC
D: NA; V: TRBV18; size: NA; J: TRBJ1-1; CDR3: CASSPRNSNTEAFF; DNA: TGTGCCAGCTCACCACGCAACTCGAACACTGAAGCTTTCTTT
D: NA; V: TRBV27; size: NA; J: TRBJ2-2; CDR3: CASSSGEEIRPGELFF; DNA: TGTGCCAGCAGTTCTGGGGAGGAGATAAGACCCGGGGAGCTGTTTTTT
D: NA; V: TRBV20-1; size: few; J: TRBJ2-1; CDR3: CSAGKTGYVDNEQFF; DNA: TGCAGTGCCGGGAAAACAGGGTATGTCGACAATGAGCAGTTCTTC
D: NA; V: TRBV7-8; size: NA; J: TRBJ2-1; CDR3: CASSLVGADSYNEQFF; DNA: TGTGCCAGCAGCTTAGTAGGGGCAGACTCCTACAATGAGCAGTTCTTC
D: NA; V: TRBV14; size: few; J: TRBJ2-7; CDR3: CASSQYYIHEQYF; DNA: TGTGCCAGCAGCCAATACTACATTCACGAGCAGTACTTC
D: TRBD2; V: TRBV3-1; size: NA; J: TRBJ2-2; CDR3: CASSQEYMGGSSTGELFF; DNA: TGTGCCAGCAGCCAAGAATATATGGGAGGGTCGAGCACCGGGGAGCTGTTTTTT
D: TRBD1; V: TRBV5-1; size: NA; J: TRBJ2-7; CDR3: CASGQGTRFEQYF; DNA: TGCGCCAGCGGACAGGGGACGAGATTTGAGCAGTACTTC
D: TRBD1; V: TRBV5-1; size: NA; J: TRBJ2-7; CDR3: CASSPPPGQGVYEQYF; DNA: TGCGCCAGCAGCCCGCCCCCGGGACAGGGGGTCTACGAGCAGTACTTC
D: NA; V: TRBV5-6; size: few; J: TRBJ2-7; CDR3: CASSVGGAGIAYEQYF; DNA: TGTGCCAGCAGCGTCGGGGGTGCAGGGATAGCATACGAGCAGTACTTC
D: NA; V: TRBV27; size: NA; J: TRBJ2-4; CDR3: CASSPDSTSKNIQYF; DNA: TGTGCCAGCAGTCCTGACAGCACCTCCAAAAACATTCAGTACTTC